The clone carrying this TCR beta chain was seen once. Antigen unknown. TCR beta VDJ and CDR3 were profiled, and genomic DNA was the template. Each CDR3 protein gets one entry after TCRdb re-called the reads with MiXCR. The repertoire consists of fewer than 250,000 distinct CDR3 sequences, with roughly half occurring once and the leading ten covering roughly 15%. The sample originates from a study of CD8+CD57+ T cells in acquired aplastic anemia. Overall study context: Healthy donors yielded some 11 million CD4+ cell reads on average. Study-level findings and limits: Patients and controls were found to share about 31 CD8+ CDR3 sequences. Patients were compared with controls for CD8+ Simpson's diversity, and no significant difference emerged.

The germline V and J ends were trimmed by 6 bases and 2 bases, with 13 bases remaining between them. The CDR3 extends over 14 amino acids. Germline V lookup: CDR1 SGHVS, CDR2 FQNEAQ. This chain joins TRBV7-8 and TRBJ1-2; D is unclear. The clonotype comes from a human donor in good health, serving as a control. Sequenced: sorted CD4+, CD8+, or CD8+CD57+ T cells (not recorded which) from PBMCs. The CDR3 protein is CASSRSGGNYGYTF. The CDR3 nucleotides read TGTGCCAGCAGTCGGTCAGGAGGGAACTATGGCTACACCTTC.